What follows is one T cell receptor (beta chain) and its context. Antigen specificity is unknown. The data belong to a study of cytomegalovirus exposure and HLA in healthy donors. Across the whole study: According to later analysis, the same platform produced the roughly 110 validation and some 680 first-cohort repertoires.

The study, taken as a whole, reports: Among TCR beta chains, those listed as cytomegalovirus-associated numbered roughly 150.

The CDR3 spans 11 residues. Germline V gene lookup returns CDR1 SEHNR and CDR2 FQNEAQ (reference sequence). Trimming took 5 bases from V and 4 from J, leaving 6 bases between them. Profiled with immunoSEQ multiplex PCR; TCRdb holds only in-frame clones, not every one. There are roughly 63,000 clones in the sample; about 90% occur only once, and over 1% lies in the top ten. Specimen: PBMCs. The V and J genes are TRBV7-9 and TRBJ2-7, with a tentative D call TRBD2 (5 bases). This receptor was identified in a woman under 30 in good health and CMV-seronegative. The DNA of the CDR3 is TGTGCCAGCAGCCGGGGTTACGAGCAGTACTTC. Translation gives CASSRGYEQYF. Filled out from reference TRBV7-9 and TRBJ2-7, the complete variable domain reads DTGVSQNPRHKITKRGQNVTFRCDPISEHNRLYWYRQTLGQGPEFLTYFQNEAQLEKSRLLSDRFSAERPKGSFSTLEIQRTEQGDSAMYLCASSRGYEQYFGPGTRLTVT.